The rows below give T cell receptor beta chains drawn from one sample of a study of blood T cell repertoires in COVID-19. Clones were read by immunoSEQ multiplex PCR, and TCRdb kept only the in-frame ones, dropping some. The repertoire consists of about 93,000 clones, with about 80% occurring once and the leading ten covering 15% to 20%. Sequencing was done on a sample of peripheral blood. These receptor sequences come from a human donor in a cohort sampled during active COVID-19. CDR3s include the opening cysteine and the closing phenylalanine or tryptophan. The order of the fields is clone size, J gene, D gene, V gene, CDR3 protein, CDR3 DNA. The D gene is left open where the match is weak. Some rows mark clone size as missing; the rest say once, few, many or name a class of expanded clone.

-	TRBJ1-3	-	TRBV11-1	CASSLRGSLNTIYF	TGTGCCAGCAGCTTAAGAGGGTCTCTGAACACCATATATTTT
-	TRBJ1-2	-	TRBV2	CASGLGVDYGYTF	TGTGCCAGCGGCCTCGGGGTTGACTATGGCTACACCTTC
-	TRBJ1-1	TRBD1	TRBV10-3	CAISGGDRGTEAFF	TGTGCCATCAGTGGGGGTGACAGGGGTACTGAAGCTTTCTTT
many	TRBJ1-5	-	TRBV27	CASSLVGAQPQHF	TGTGCCAGCAGTTTGGTGGGGGCTCAGCCCCAGCATTTT
once	TRBJ1-2	TRBD1	TRBV6-6	CASRISGQGAGGYTF	TGTGCCAGCAGGATAAGCGGACAGGGGGCTGGTGGCTACACCTTC
-	TRBJ1-5	-	TRBV6-1	CASSEARDQPQHF	TGTGCCAGCAGTGAAGCGCGTGATCAGCCCCAGCATTTT
-	TRBJ1-2	-	TRBV9	CASSSRSGRGPKRNYGYTF	TGTGCCAGCAGCTCCCGTTCGGGGAGGGGTCCAAAAAGAAACTATGGCTACACCTTC
once	TRBJ2-7	TRBD2	TRBV28	CASSSTSGESYEQYF	TGTGCCAGCAGTTCCACTAGCGGGGAGTCCTACGAGCAGTACTTC
-	TRBJ2-1	-	TRBV18	CASSRGSDNNEQFF	TGTGCCAGCTCACGCGGTAGCGACAACAATGAGCAGTTCTTC
once	TRBJ2-5	-	TRBV2	CASSARGWGSQETQYF	TGTGCCAGCAGTGCCAGGGGCTGGGGGAGCCAAGAGACCCAGTACTTC
-	TRBJ2-5	-	TRBV28	CASSFEARIGTQYF	TGTGCCAGCAGTTTCGAGGCCCGCATAGGGACCCAGTACTTC